This TCR beta chain was identified during a study of CD8 T cells in ankylosing spondylitis. Findings of the study overall: Blood from ankylosing spondylitis patients appeared to carry a characteristic roughly eight-variant TCR beta motif.

Comments on this clonotype: Its specificity is unknown.

TCRdb re-derived calls from the 5' RACE reads in MiXCR, one entry per CDR3 protein. The sample shows more than 650,000 distinct CDR3 sequences, about 12% of them seen only once. The CDR3 covers 17 residues. The V segment lost 1 base and the J segment 4 bases; nucleotides outside the gene matches: 13. Germline-derived CDR1 and CDR2 are LGHNA and YNFKEQ. The clonotype was recovered from a male donor with ankylosing spondylitis. The chain has TRBV4-2 and TRBJ2-7; 7 bases align to TRBD2. Sequencing was carried out using blood, either unsorted or a sorted T cell fraction (not recorded which). The CDR3: CASSQGGTWTGGYEQYF. CDR3 DNA: TGTGCCAGCAGCCAAGGGGGTACCTGGACGGGGGGTTACGAGCAGTACTTC.